The clone carrying this TCR beta chain was seen only a few times. This specimen comes from a study of cytomegalovirus exposure and HLA in healthy donors. The PCR used 60 Vbeta and 13 Jbeta primers. Profiling relied on immunoSEQ multiplex PCR, and the TCRdb table lists in-frame clones only, not all of them. The data contain approximately 170,000 clones, 68% of them seen just once; the ten biggest clones take up about 2.5%. The CDR3 has 15 amino acids. Per the germline V gene, CDR1 is SGHDT and CDR2 is YYEEEE. The J segment lost 3 bases and the V segment lost 5 bases, leaving 10 bases of the junction unmatched.

The specimen was PBMCs. The J gene is TRBJ2-7, the V gene TRBV5-6; 8 bases agree with TRBD1. The receptor's source is a woman aged 40 to 49 in good health and CMV-seropositive. The CDR3 nucleotides read TGTGCCAGCAGGAAGTCCGGGACAGGTATCTACGAGCAGTACTTC. Residues: CASRKSGTGIYEQYF. Full variable domain (rest looked up from reference TRBV5-6 and TRBJ2-7): DAGVTQSPTHLIKTRGQQVTLRCSPKSGHDTVSWYQQALGQGPQFIFQYYEEEERQRGNFPDRFSGHQFPNYSSELNVNALLLGDSALYLCASRKSGTGIYEQYFGPGTRLTVT.